Listed below are T cell receptor beta chains from one sample, sequenced in a study of immune cell composition in non-small cell lung cancer. This table comes from immunoSEQ multiplex PCR, and its TCRdb copy is limited to in-frame clones, with some not included. This sample has over 4,500 clones; 70% to 80% occur once, and the top ten carry around a fifth. The source material was lung tumor tissue. Source of these receptors: a human donor with non-small cell lung cancer. CDR3s include the opening cysteine and the closing phenylalanine or tryptophan. The order of the fields is clone size, D gene, J gene, V gene, CDR3 DNA, CDR3 protein. A D gene is named only where the DNA matches it firmly. Expanded clones are given a class, and other clones once, few, many or no size at all.

clone size: -
D gene: TRBD2
J gene: TRBJ2-1
V gene: TRBV6-5
CDR3 DNA: TGTGCCAGCAGTTACGGGGGGGGGAGGGATGAGCAGTTCTTC
CDR3 protein: CASSYGGGRDEQFF

clone size: -
D gene: -
J gene: TRBJ2-5
V gene: TRBV5-1
CDR3 DNA: TGCGCCAGCAGTCAGGGGTACTACCAAGAGACCCAGTACTTC
CDR3 protein: CASSQGYYQETQYF

clone size: -
D gene: TRBD1
J gene: TRBJ2-2
V gene: TRBV13
CDR3 DNA: TGTGCCAGCACCGAAGGACAGGGGGTCACCGGGGAGCTGTTTTTT
CDR3 protein: CASTEGQGVTGELFF

clone size: -
D gene: -
J gene: TRBJ2-4
V gene: TRBV7-9
CDR3 DNA: TGTGCCAGCAGCTTTGAGGCGGCCGGCATTCAGTACTTC
CDR3 protein: CASSFEAAGIQYF

clone size: few
D gene: -
J gene: TRBJ1-3
V gene: TRBV5-4
CDR3 DNA: TGTGCCAGCAGCTTCGTGGGGGCTACCCCCTCTGGAAACACCATATATTTT
CDR3 protein: CASSFVGATPSGNTIYF

clone size: -
D gene: -
J gene: TRBJ1-4
V gene: TRBV18
CDR3 DNA: TGTGCCAGCTCACAATCCGGGGCCAGGGGCCGTTCTGAAAAACTGTTTTTT
CDR3 protein: CASSQSGARGRSEKLFF

clone size: -
D gene: -
J gene: TRBJ2-6
V gene: TRBV29-1
CDR3 DNA: TGCAGCGTTATGACAGTATACTCTGGGGCCAACGTCCTGACTTTC
CDR3 protein: CSVMTVYSGANVLTF

clone size: -
D gene: TRBD2
J gene: TRBJ2-5
V gene: TRBV19
CDR3 DNA: TGTGCCAGTAGCAGCGGGGGGGAGACCCAGTACTTC
CDR3 protein: CASSSGGETQYF

clone size: -
D gene: -
J gene: TRBJ2-2
V gene: TRBV19
CDR3 DNA: TGTGCCAGTAGTCTAAGGACTCTTCGGGAGCTGTTTTTT
CDR3 protein: CASSLRTLRELFF

clone size: -
D gene: TRBD1
J gene: TRBJ1-4
V gene: TRBV4-3
CDR3 DNA: TGCGCCAGCAGCCAAGAGAACGCCGGGACAGGGCGTGAAAAACTGTTTTTT
CDR3 protein: CASSQENAGTGREKLFF

clone size: -
D gene: TRBD2
J gene: TRBJ2-1
V gene: TRBV10-2
CDR3 DNA: TGCGCCAGCAGTCCGACTAGCGGCGAATACAATGAGCAGTTCTTC
CDR3 protein: CASSPTSGEYNEQFF

clone size: -
D gene: -
J gene: TRBJ1-6
V gene: TRBV5-5
CDR3 DNA: TGTGCCAGCAGCTTGGATTTAGCATCACCCCTCCACTTT
CDR3 protein: CASSLDLASPLHF

clone size: -
D gene: TRBD1
J gene: TRBJ2-1
V gene: TRBV6-5
CDR3 DNA: TGTGCCAGCAGGGACAGGGGGGGTGAGCAGTTCTTC
CDR3 protein: CASRDRGGEQFF

clone size: -
D gene: -
J gene: TRBJ2-2
V gene: TRBV11-2
CDR3 DNA: TGTGCCAGCAGCTTACCCAACCCGACAGACGGGGAGCTGTTTTTT
CDR3 protein: CASSLPNPTDGELFF

clone size: -
D gene: -
J gene: TRBJ1-2
V gene: TRBV5-6
CDR3 DNA: TGTGCCAGCAGCTTGTCGGAACGGAGGTATGGCTACACCTTC
CDR3 protein: CASSLSERRYGYTF